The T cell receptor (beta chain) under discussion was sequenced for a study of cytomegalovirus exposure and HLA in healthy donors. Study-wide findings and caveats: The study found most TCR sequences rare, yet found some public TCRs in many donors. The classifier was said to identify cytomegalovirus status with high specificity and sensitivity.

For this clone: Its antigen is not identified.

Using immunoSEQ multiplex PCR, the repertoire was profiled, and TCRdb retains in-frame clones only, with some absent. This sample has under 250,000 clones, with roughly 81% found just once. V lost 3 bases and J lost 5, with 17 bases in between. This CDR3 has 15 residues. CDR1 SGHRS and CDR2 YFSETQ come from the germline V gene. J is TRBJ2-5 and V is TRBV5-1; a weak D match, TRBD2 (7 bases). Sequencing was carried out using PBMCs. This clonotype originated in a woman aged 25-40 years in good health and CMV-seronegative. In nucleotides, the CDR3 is TGCGCCAGCAGCTCGGGGGGCTTGGGGCCGGAGACCCAGTACTTC. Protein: CASSSGGLGPETQYF.